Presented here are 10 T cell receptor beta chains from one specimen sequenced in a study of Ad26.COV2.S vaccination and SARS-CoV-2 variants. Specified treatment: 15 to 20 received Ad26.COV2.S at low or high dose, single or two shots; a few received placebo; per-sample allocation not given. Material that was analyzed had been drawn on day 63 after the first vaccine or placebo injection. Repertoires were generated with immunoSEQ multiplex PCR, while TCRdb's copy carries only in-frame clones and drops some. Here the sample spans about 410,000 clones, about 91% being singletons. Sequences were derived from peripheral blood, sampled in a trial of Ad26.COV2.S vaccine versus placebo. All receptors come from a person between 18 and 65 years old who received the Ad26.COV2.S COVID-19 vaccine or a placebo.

CDR3 DNA sequence: TGTGCCAGCAGCGTGAAAAGGTACCCTCCCAATCAGCCCCAGCATTTT. Translated, it gives CASSVKRYPPNQPQHF. The rearrangement joins TRBV9 to TRBJ1-5; no reliable D call. V lost 2 bases and J lost 3, with 15 bases in between. Germline V CDR1 and CDR2: SGDLS, YYNGEE. The CDR3 length is 16 residues.

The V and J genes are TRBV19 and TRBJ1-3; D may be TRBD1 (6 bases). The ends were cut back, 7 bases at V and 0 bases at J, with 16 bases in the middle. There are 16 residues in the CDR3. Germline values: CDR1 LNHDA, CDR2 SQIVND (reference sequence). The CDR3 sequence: CASTFGGLSSGNTIYF. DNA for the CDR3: TGTGCCAGTACTTTCGGGGGCCTGAGCTCTGGAAACACCATATATTTT.

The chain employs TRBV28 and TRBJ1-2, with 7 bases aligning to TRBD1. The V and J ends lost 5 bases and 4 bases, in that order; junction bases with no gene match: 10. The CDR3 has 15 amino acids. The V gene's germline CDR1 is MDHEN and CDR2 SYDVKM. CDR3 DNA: TGTGCCAGCAGTCCCGGGGGCCCAGGGGGCTATGGCTACACCTTC. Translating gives CASSPGGPGGYGYTF.

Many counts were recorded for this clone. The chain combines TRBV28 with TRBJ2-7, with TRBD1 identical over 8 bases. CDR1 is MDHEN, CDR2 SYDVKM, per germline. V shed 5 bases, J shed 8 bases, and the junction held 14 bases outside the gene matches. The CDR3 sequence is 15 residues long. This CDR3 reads CASSNPPDRVGQQYF. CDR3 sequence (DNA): TGTGCCAGCAGTAACCCTCCGGACAGGGTCGGGCAGCAGTACTTC.

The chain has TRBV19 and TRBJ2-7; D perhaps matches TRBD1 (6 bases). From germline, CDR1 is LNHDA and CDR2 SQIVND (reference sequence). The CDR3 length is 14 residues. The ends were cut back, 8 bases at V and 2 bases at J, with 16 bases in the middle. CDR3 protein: CASGPGTLTYEQYF. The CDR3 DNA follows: TGTGCCAGTGGACCCGGGACACTCACCTACGAGCAGTACTTC.

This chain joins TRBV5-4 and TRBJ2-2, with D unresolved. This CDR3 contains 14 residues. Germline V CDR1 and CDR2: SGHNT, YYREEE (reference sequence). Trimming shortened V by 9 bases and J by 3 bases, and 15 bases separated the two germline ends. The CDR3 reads CATRTLRDTGELFF. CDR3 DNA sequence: TGTGCCACTAGGACGCTCCGCGACACCGGGGAGCTGTTTTTT.

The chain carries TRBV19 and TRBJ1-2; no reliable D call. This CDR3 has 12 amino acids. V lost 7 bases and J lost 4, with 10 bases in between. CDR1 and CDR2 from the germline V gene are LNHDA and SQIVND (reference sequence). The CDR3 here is CASTWTGYGYTF. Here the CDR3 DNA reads TGTGCCAGTACCTGGACGGGCTATGGCTACACCTTC.

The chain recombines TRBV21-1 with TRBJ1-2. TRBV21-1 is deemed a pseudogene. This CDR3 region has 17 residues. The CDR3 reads CASSKEVSPKTNYGYTF. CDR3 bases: TGTGCCAGCAGCAAAGAGGTCTCGCCCAAAACTAACTATGGCTACACCTTC.

Here the CDR3 reads CASSLWGLPGQIIAGELFF. The CDR3 region has the DNA TGTGCCAGCAGTTTATGGGGACTACCGGGACAGATAATCGCCGGGGAGCTGTTTTTT. The rearrangement joins TRBV28 to TRBJ2-2; D tentatively reads TRBD1 or TRBD2 (7 bases each). Trimming pared 0 bases from V and 6 bases from J, leaving 23 bases between. The CDR3 has 19 residues. The germline CDR1 and CDR2 sequences are MDHEN and SYDVKM.

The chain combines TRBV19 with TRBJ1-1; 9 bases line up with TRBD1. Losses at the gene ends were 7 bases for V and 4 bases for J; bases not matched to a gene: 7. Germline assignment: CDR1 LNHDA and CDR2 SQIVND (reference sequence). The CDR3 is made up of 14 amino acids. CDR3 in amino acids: CASTRGTGRTEAFF. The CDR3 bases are TGTGCCAGTACCCGGGGGACAGGGCGCACTGAAGCTTTCTTT.